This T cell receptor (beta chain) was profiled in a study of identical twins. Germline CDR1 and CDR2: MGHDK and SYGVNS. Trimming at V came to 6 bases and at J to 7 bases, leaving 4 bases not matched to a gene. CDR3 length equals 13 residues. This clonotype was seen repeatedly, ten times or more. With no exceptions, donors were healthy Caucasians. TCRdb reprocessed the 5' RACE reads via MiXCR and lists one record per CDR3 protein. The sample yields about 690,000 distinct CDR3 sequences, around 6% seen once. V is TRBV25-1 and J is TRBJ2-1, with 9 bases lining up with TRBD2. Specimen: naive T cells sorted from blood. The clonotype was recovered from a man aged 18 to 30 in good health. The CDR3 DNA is TGTGCCAGCAGCGCAGCGGGAGGAAATGAGCAGTTCTTC. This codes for CASSAAGGNEQFF.